This TCR beta chain was found in a study of blood T cell repertoires in COVID-19 (dated by TCRdb to 2020 to 2022). For the study in its entirety: Samples from collaborators originated in the United States, Italy and Spain and spanned both the acute and convalescent phases of COVID-19. Subjects who had been exposed to COVID-19, were actively infected with it, or had recovered from it provided the deeply sampled blood TCRbeta repertoires that made up the dataset. Samples were obtained from the ongoing ImmuneRACE study (first 160 participants) and from approximately 1,200 subjects provided by 6 global collaborators. HLA class I and class II types, where available, came from metadata supplied by the sample provider rather than from assay-based typing. The repertoires were released in a freely available public database intended as a resource for research on the immune response to SARS-CoV-2. The prospective study material was composed of cDNA or gDNA derived from T cells, B-cell-depleted T cells, or PBMCs. Nearly every sample came with metadata listing a de-identified subject ID, COVID-19 status, age in years and sex. Here is what the overall study found, with its caveats: The amount of clinical and demographic metadata varied by source and participant and was provided uncurated.

The immunoSEQ Assay, a bias-controlled multiplex PCR, was used to amplify TCRbeta CDR3 regions from genomic DNA. Under the source paper's analysis protocol: The number of nucleated cells in each sample was estimated by amplification of reference gene primers within the assay. Sequence reads were collapsed and filtered to measure the absolute abundance of every unique TCRbeta CDR3 rearrangement. For each sample, productive Simpson clonality was calculated as the square root of Simpson's diversity index across productive rearrangements. The immuneACCESS repertoire file appears here via TCRdb, limited to in-frame rearrangements. These files lack a portion of the clones; in checked studies, under half of the deficit traces to unresolved V genes, and the cause of the others is not known. The V and J calls and clone size are taken from that table; D and trimming were inferred from the DNA. A total of 150,000 to 200,000 clones appear in this sample, over 80% of them only once. The ten most abundant clones make up less than 10% of the sample.

At one collaborating source in Seattle, patients were enrolled during active infection and were followed longitudinally through the course of disease. Whole blood was collected in K2EDTA tubes by collaborating institutions according to the institutions' own protocols. For TCRbeta analysis, collaborator samples were shipped as frozen whole blood, as isolated PBMCs, or as DNA extracted from either sample type. In the case of this clone: No cognate antigen has been identified for it. The sample holds no much larger clone one base away, and base qualities are not on file. In the same sample, other DNA sequences code for this CDR3.

The CDR3 spans 13 residues, from the cysteine through the phenylalanine. Just the 39-base CDR3 DNA is kept, in frame starting at base 1. The V end loses 8 bases and the J end loses 5 bases, and a stretch of 15 bases separates them. Based on the germline V gene, the CDR1 and CDR2 sequences are SNHLY and FYNNEI. The sequenced sample was peripheral blood. The TCR originated in a woman in her 70s with COVID-19, enrolled during active disease. Recombination joined TRBV2 with TRBJ2-5, and perhaps TRBD2 as D gene, on 6 matching bases. CDR3 loop: CASRAGPGETQYF. The DNA sequence is given as TGTGCCAGCCGAGCGGGCCCGGGGGAGACCCAGTACTTC.